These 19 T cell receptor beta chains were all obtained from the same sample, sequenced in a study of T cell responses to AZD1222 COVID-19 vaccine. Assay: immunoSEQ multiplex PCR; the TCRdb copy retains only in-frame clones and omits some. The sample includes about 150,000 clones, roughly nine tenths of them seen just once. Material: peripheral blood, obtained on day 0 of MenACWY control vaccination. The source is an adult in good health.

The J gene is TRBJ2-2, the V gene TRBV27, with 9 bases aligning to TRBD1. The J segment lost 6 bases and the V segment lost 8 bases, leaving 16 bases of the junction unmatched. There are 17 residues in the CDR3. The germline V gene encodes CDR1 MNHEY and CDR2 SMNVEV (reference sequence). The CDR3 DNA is TGTGCCAGCGGTCGTACGCCGGGACAGGGAGGCCCCGGGGAGCTGTTTTTT. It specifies CASGRTPGQGGPGELFF.

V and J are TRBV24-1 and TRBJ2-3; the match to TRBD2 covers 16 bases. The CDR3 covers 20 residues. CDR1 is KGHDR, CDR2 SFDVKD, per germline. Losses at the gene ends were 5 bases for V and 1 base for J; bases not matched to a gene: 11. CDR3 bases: TGTGCCACCAGTGCCCGGAGGGGACTAGCGGGGGGGCTCGGCACAGATACGCAGTATTTT. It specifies CATSARRGLAGGLGTDTQYF.

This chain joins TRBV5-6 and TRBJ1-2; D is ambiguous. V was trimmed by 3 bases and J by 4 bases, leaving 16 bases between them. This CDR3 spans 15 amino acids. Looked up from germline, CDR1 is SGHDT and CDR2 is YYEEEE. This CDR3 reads CASSWRFADSYGYTF. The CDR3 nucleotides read TGTGCCAGCAGCTGGCGGTTCGCTGACTCCTATGGCTACACCTTC. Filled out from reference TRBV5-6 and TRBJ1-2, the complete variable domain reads DAGVTQSPTHLIKTRGQQVTLRCSPKSGHDTVSWYQQALGQGPQFIFQYYEEEERQRGNFPDRFSGHQFPNYSSELNVNALLLGDSALYLCASSWRFADSYGYTFGSGTRLTVV.

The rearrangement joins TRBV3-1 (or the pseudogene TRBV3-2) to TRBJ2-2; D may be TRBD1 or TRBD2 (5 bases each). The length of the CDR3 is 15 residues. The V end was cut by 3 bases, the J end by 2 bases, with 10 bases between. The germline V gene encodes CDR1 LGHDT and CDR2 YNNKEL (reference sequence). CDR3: CASSHSGANTGELFF. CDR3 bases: TGTGCCAGCAGCCACTCCGGGGCTAACACCGGGGAGCTGTTTTTT.

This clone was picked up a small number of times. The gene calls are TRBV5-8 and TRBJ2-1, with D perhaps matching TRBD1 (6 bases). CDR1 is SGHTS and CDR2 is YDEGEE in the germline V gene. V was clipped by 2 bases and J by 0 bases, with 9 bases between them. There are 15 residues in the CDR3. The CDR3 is CASSFGQSSYNEQFF. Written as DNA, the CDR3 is TGTGCCAGCAGCTTCGGACAGTCCTCCTACAATGAGCAGTTCTTC.

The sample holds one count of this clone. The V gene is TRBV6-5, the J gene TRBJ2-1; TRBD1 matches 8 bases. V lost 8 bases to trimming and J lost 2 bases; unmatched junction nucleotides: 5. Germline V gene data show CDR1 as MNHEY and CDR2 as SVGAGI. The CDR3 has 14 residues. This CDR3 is CASSPGQAYNEQFF. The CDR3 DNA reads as TGTGCCAGCTCGCCGGGACAGGCCTACAATGAGCAGTTCTTC.

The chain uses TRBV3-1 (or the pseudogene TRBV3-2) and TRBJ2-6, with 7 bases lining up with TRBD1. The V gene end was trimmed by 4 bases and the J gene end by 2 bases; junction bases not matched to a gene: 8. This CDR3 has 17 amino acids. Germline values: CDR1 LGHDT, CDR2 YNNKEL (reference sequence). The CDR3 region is CASSPTKTGPGANVLTF. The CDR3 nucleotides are TGTGCCAGCAGCCCCACGAAGACAGGGCCTGGGGCCAACGTCCTGACTTTC.

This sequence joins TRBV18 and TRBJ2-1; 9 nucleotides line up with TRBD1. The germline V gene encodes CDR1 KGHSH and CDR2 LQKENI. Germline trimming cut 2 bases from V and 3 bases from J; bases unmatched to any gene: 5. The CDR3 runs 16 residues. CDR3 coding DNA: TGTGCCAGCTCACCATTTACGGGACAGGGCTACAATGAGCAGTTCTTC. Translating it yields CASSPFTGQGYNEQFF. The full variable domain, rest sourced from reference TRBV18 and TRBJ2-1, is NAGVMQNPRHLVRRRGQEARLRCSPMKGHSHVYWYRQLPEEGLKFMVYLQKENIIDESGMPKERFSAEFPKEGPSILRIQQVVRGDSAAYFCASSPFTGQGYNEQFFGPGTRLTVL.

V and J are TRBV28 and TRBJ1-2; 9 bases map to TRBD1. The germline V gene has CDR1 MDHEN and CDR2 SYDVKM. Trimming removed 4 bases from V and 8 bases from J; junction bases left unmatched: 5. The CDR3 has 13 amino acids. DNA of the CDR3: TGTGCCAGCAGTTCAGGACAGGGGAGAGGCTACACCTTC. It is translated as CASSSGQGRGYTF.

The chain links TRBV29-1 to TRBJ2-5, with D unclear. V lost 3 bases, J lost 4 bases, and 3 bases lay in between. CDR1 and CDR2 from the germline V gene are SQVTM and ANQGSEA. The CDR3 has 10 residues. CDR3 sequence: CSVDLETQYF. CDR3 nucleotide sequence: TGCAGCGTTGACCTAGAGACCCAGTACTTC.

The CDR3 sequence: CASSSRTSGSPSTDTQYF. The CDR3 DNA sequence: TGTGCCAGCTCATCTCGGACTAGCGGGAGTCCGAGCACAGATACGCAGTATTTT. The chain couples TRBV18 to TRBJ2-3, with 13 bases matching TRBD2. The CDR3 totals 18 residues. V lost 5 bases, J lost 0 bases, and 8 bases stayed unmatched. Germline CDR1 and CDR2: KGHSH and LQKENI. Based on the CDR3 plus reference TRBV18 and TRBJ2-3, the full variable domain is NAGVMQNPRHLVRRRGQEARLRCSPMKGHSHVYWYRQLPEEGLKFMVYLQKENIIDESGMPKERFSAEFPKEGPSILRIQQVVRGDSAAYFCASSSRTSGSPSTDTQYFGPGTRLTVL.

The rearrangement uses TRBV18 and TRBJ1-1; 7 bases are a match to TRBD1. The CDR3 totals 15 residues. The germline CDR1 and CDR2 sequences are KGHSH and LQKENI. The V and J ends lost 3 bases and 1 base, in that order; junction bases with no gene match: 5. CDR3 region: CASSPRQGENTEAFF. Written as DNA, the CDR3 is TGTGCCAGCTCACCGCGACAGGGCGAGAACACTGAAGCTTTCTTT.

The CDR3 spells CASSTGQGLFLPPTEAFF. The DNA for the CDR3 is TGTGCCAGCAGCACAGGACAGGGGTTGTTCTTGCCCCCCACTGAAGCTTTCTTT. The chain links TRBV3-1 (or the pseudogene TRBV3-2) to TRBJ1-1, with TRBD1 matching over 9 bases. CDR3 length: 18 amino acids. Germline CDR1 and CDR2: LGHDT and YNNKEL (reference sequence). V was clipped by 5 bases and J by 4 bases; unmatched bases: 17.

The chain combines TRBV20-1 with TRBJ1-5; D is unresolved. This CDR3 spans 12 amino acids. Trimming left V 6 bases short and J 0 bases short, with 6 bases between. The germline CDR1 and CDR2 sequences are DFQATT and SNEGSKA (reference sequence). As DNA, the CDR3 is TGCAGTGCCAGTAATAGCAATCAGCCCCAGCATTTT. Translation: CSASNSNQPQHF.

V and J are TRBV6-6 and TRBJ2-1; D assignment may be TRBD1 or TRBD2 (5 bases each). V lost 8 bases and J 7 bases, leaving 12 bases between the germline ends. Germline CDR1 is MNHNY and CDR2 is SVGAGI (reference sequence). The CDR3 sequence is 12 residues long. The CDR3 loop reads CASRGVRNEQFF. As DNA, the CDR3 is TGTGCCAGCCGAGGGGTGCGGAATGAGCAGTTCTTC.

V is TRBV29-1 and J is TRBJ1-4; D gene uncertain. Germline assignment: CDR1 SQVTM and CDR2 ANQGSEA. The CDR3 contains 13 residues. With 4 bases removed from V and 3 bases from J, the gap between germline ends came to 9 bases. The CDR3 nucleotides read TGCAGCGTTGGCAAGGGTTCTAATGAAAAACTGTTTTTT. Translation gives CSVGKGSNEKLFF. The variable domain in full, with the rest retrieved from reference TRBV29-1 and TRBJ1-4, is SAVISQKPSRDICQRGTSLTIQCQVDSQVTMMFWYRQQPGQSLTLIATANQGSEATYESGFVIDKFPISRPNLTFSTLTVSNMSPEDSSIYLCSVGKGSNEKLFFGSGTQLSVL.

The CDR3 sequence is CASSLEGIRTNEKLFF. The CDR3 nucleotides read TGTGCCAGCAGCTTGGAAGGTATTAGGACTAATGAAAAACTGTTTTTT. V usage is TRBV5-4 and J usage is TRBJ1-4; D is undetermined. The V gene's germline CDR1 is SGHNT and CDR2 YYREEE (reference sequence). The CDR3 sequence is 16 residues long. V was trimmed by 0 bases and J by 2 bases, leaving 11 bases between them.

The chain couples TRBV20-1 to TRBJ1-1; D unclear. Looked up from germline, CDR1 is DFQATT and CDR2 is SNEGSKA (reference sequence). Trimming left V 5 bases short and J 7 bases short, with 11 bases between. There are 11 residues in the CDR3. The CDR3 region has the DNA TGCAGTGCTGCCCACGGCGGTGAAGCTTTCTTT. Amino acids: CSAAHGGEAFF.

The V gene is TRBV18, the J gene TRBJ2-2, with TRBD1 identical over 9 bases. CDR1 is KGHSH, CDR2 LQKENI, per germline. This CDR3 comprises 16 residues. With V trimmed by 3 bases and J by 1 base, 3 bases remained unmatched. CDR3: CASSPQGQGNTGELFF. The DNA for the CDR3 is TGTGCCAGCTCACCGCAGGGACAGGGGAACACCGGGGAGCTGTTTTTT.